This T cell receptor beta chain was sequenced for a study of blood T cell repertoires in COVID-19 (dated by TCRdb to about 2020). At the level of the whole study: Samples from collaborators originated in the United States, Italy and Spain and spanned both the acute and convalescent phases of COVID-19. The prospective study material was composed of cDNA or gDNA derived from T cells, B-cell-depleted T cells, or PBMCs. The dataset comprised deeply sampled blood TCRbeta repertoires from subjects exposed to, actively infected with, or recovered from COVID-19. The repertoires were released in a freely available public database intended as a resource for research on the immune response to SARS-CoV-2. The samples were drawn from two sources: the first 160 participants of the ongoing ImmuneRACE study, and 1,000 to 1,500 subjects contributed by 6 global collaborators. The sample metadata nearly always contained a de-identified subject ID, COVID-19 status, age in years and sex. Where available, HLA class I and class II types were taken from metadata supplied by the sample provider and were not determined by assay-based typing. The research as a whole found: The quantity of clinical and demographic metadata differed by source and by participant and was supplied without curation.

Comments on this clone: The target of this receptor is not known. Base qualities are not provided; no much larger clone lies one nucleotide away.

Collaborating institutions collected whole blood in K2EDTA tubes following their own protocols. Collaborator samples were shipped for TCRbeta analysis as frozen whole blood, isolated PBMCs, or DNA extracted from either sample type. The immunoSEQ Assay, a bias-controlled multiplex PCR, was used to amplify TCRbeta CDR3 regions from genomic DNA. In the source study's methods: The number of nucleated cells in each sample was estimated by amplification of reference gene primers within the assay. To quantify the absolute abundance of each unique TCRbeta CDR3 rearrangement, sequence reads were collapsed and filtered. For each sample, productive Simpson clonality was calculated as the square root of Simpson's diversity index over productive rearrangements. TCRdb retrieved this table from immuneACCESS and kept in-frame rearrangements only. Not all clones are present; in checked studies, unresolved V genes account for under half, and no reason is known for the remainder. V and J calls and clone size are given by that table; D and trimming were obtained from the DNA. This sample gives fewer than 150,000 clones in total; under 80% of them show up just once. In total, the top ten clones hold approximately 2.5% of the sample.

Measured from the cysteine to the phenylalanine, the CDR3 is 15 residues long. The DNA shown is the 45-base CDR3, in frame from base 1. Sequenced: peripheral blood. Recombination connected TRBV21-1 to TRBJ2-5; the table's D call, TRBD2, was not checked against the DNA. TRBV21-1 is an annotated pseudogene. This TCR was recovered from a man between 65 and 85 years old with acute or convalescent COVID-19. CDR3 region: CASSGLAGSRETQYF. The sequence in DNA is TGTGCCAGCAGTGGACTAGCGGGGTCGCGAGAGACCCAGTACTTC.